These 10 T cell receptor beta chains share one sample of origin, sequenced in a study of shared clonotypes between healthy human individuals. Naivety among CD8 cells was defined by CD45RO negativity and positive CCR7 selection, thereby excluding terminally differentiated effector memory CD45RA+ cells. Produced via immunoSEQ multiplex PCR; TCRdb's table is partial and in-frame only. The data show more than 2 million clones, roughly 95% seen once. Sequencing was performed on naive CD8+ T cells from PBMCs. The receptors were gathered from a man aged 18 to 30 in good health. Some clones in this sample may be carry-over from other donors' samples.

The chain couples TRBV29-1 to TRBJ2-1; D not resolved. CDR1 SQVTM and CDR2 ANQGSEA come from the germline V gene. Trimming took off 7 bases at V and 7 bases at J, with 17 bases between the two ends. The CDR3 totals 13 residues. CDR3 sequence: CSGPSASRNEQFF. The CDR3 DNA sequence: TGCAGCGGGCCGTCGGCCTCACGGAATGAGCAGTTCTTC.

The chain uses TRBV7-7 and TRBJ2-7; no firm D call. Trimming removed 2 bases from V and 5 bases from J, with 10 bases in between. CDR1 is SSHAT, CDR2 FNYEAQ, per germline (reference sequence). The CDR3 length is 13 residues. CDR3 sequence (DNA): TGTGCCAGCAGCTTACGGCTAGTTGACGAGCAGTACTTC. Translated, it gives CASSLRLVDEQYF.

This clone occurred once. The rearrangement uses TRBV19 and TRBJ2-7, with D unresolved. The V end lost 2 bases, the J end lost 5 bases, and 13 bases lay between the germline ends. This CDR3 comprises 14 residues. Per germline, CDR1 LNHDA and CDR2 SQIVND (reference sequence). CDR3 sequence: CASSITARADEQYF. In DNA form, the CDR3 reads TGTGCCAGTAGTATAACGGCAAGGGCAGACGAGCAGTACTTC.

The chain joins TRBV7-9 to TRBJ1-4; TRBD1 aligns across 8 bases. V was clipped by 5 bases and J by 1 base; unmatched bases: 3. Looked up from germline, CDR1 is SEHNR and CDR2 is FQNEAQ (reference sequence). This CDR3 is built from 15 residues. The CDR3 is CASSDTGGTNEKLFF. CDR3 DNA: TGTGCCAGCAGCGACACAGGGGGAACTAATGAAAAACTGTTTTTT. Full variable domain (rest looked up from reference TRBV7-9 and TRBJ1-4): DTGVSQNPRHKITKRGQNVTFRCDPISEHNRLYWYRQTLGQGPEFLTYFQNEAQLEKSRLLSDRFSAERPKGSFSTLEIQRTEQGDSAMYLCASSDTGGTNEKLFFGSGTQLSVL.

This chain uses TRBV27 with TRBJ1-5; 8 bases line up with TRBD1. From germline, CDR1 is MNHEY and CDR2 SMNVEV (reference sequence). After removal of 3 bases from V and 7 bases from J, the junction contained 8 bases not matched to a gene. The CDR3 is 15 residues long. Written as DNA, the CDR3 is TGTGCCAGCAGTTTTTCCCGACAGGGGTACCAGCCCCAGCATTTT. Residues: CASSFSRQGYQPQHF.

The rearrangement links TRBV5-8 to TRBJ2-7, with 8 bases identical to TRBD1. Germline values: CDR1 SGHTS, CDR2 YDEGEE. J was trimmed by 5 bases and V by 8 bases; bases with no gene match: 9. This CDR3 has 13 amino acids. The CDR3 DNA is TGTGCCAGGGCCGACAGGGGAATCCACGAGCAGTACTTC. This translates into CARADRGIHEQYF.

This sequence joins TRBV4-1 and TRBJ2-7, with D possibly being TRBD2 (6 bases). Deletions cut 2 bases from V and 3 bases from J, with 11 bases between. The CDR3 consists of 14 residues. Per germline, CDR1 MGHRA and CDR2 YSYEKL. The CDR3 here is CASSQRLEGYEQYF. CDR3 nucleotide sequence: TGCGCCAGCAGCCAAAGGTTGGAGGGCTACGAGCAGTACTTC.

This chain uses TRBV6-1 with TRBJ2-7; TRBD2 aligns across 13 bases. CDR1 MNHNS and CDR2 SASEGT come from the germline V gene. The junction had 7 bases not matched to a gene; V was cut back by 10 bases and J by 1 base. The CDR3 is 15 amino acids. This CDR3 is CAISLAGGFSYEQYF. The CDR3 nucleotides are TGTGCCATCTCACTAGCGGGAGGGTTTTCCTACGAGCAGTACTTC.

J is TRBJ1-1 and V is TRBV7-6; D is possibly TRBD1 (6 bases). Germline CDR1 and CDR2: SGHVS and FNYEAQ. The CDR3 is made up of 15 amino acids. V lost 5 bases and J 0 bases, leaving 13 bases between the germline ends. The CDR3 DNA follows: TGTGCCAGCAGCCACGACGGGGACATGAACACTGAAGCTTTCTTT. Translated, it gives CASSHDGDMNTEAFF.

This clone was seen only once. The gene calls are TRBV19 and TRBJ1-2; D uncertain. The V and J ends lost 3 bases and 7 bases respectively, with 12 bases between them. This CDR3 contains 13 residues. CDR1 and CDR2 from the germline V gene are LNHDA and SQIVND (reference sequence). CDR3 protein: CASSIGGPSGYTF. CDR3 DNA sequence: TGTGCCAGTAGTATCGGCGGGCCCTCTGGCTACACCTTC.